The clone carrying this T cell receptor (beta chain) was counted many times. The data were obtained in a study of T-cell reconstitution after alpha-beta-depleted transplantation in children. With V trimmed by 10 bases and J by 4 bases, 7 bases remained unmatched. CDR1 is SEHNR and CDR2 is FQNEAQ in the germline V gene (reference sequence). The CDR3 runs to 13 residues. Molecular barcoding with unique molecular identifiers was used for the TCRbeta library. TCRdb reprocessed the PCR reads with MiXCR, giving one entry per CDR3 protein. The sample shows over 400,000 distinct CDR3 sequences, 43% of them seen only once.

The clonotype comes from a girl aged 2-10 years with aplastic anemia, due to receive a stem cell transplant. Sequenced here: PBMCs, sampled before TCRalphabeta/CD19-depleted stem cell transplant. This rearrangement joins TRBV7-9 to TRBJ1-2; 9 positions agree with TRBD1. The CDR3 protein is CAIGQGRSYGYTF. As DNA, the CDR3 is TGTGCCATCGGACAGGGGAGAAGCTATGGCTACACCTTC.